This TCR beta chain is from a study of CD8+CD57+ T cells in acquired aplastic anemia. Template material for TCR beta VDJ and CDR3 profiling consisted of genomic DNA. TCRdb reprocessed the reads with MiXCR, giving one entry per CDR3 protein. The sample carries a few hundred thousand distinct CDR3 sequences, around 49% recorded once. The patients chosen for sequencing had shown expansion of CD8+CD57+ cells (detected by flow cytometry). Germline V lookup: CDR1 SGHVS, CDR2 FQNEAQ. The V and J ends lost 5 bases and 13 bases respectively, with 15 bases between them. The CDR3 covers 11 residues. The chain couples TRBV7-8 to TRBJ2-7; D ambiguous. The TCR was taken from a human donor with aplastic anemia. Sequencing was done on a sample of sorted CD4+, CD8+, or CD8+CD57+ T cells (not recorded which) from PBMCs. CDR3 residues: CASSQDTDRYF. The CDR3 nucleotides are TGTGCCAGCAGCCAAGACACTGATAGATACTTC. The entire variable domain, with the rest obtained from reference TRBV7-8 and TRBJ2-7, is as follows: GAGVSQSPRYKVAKRGQDVALRCDPISGHVSLFWYQQALGQGPEFLTYFQNEAQLDKSGLPSDRFFAERPEGSVSTLKIQRTQQEDSAVYLCASSQDTDRYFGPGTRLTVT.